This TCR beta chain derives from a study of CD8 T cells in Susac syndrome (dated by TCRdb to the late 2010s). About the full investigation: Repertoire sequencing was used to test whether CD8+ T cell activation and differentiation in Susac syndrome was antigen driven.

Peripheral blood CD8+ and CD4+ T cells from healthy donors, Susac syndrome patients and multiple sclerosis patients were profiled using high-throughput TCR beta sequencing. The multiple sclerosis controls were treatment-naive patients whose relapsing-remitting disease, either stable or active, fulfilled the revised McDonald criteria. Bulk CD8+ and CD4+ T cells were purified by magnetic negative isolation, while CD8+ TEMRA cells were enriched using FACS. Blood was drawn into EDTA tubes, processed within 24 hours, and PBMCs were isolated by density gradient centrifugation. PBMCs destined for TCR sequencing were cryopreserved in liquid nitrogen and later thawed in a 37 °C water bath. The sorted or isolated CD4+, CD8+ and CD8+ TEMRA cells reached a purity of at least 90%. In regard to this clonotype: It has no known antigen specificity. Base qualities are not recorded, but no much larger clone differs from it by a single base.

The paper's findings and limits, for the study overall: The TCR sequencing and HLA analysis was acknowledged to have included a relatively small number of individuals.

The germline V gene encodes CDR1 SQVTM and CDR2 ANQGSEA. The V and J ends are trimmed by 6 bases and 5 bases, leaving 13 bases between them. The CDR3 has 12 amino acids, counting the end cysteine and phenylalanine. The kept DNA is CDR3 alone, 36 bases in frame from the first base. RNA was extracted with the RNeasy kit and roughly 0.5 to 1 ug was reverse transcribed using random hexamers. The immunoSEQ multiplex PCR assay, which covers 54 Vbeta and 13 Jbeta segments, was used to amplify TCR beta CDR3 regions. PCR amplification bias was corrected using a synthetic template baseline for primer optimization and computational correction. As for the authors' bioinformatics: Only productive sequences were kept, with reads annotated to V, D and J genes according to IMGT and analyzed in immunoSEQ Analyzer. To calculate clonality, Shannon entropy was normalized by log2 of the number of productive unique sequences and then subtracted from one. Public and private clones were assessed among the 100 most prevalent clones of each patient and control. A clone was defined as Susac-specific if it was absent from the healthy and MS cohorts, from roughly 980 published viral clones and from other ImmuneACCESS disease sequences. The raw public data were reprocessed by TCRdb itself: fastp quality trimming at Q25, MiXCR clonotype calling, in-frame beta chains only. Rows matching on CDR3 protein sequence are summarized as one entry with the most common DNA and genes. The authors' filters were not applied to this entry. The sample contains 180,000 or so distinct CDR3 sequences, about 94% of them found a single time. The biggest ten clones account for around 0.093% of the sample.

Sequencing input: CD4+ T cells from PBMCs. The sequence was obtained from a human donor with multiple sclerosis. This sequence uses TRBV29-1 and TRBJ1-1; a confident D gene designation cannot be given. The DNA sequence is TGCAGCGTGAACCCAGGACGGACTGAAGCTTTCTTT. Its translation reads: CSVNPGRTEAFF.